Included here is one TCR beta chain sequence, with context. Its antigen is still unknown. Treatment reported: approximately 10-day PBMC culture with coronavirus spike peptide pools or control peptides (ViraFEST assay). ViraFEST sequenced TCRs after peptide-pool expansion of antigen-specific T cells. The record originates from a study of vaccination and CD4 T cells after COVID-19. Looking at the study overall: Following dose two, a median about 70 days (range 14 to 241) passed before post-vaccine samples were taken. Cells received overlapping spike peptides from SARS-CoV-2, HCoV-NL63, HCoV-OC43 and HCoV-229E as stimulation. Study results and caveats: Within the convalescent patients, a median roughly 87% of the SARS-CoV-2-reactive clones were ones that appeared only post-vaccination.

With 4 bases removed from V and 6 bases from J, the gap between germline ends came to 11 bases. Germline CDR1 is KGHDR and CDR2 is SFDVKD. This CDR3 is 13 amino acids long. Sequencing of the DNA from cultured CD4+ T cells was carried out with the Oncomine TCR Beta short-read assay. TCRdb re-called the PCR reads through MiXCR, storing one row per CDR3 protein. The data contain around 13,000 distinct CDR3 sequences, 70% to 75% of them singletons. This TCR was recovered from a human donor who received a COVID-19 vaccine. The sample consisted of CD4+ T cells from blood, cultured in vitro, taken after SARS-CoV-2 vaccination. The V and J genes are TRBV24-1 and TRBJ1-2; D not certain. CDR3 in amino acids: CATSESGVHGYTF. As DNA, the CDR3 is TGTGCCACCAGTGAATCCGGGGTCCATGGCTACACCTTC.